This T cell receptor (beta chain) is from a study of control samples from healthy donors and cancer patients (TCRdb year 2020). Library preparation used the immunoSEQ multiplex PCR assay. In its TCRdb copy, this immuneACCESS table keeps in-frame sequences only and misses some clones. Where compared with another copy, unresolved V genes explain less than half of these, and the others have no known cause. The table for this sample lists some 180,000 clones. Jointly, the top ten make up more than 2% of the sample. Worth noting for this clone: It lacks a known antigen.

The germline V and J ends show losses of 5 bases and 3 bases respectively, and no gene match explains 9 bases of the junction. CDR1 and CDR2, per the germline V gene (reference sequence), are MNHEY and SMNVEV. Its CDR3 holds 15 amino acids, cysteine through phenylalanine. Only CDR3 DNA remains: 45 bases, in frame from the first base. Sequenced sample: blood. The chain links TRBV27 with TRBJ1-1; TRBD1 aligns with 7 central bases. This sequence was found in a woman younger than 45 in good health. The CDR3 region reads CASSRSFTGDTEAFF. The DNA is TGTGCCAGCAGTCGGTCCTTTACAGGGGACACTGAAGCTTTCTTT.